This TCR beta chain was retrieved from a study of cytomegalovirus exposure and HLA in healthy donors. Study-wide results and caveats: A subsequent analysis found that TCR clusters from the first cohort also tended to co-occur in the approximately 130 validation repertoires, with about 95% of cluster scores above 0. The classifier was said to identify cytomegalovirus status with high specificity and sensitivity. A few CMV-associated chains were confirmed in vitro to be specific for CMV antigens.

Profiling relied on immunoSEQ multiplex PCR, and the TCRdb table lists in-frame clones only, not all of them. The sample lists fewer than 80,000 clones; roughly 95% were seen once. Of note for this clone: The antigen is undetermined.

The clonotype originates from a woman between 18 and 30 years old in good health and CMV-seropositive. The source material was PBMCs.

Here the CDR3 reads CASSGIGQLQFF. Written as DNA, the CDR3 is TGTGCCAGCAGTGGGATTGGGCAACTCCAGTTCTTC. The J gene is TRBJ2-1, the V gene TRBV6-1; no reliable D call. The CDR3 length is 12 residues. Trimming took off 4 bases at V and 13 bases at J, with 14 bases between the two ends. Germline V CDR1 and CDR2: MNHNS, SASEGT.